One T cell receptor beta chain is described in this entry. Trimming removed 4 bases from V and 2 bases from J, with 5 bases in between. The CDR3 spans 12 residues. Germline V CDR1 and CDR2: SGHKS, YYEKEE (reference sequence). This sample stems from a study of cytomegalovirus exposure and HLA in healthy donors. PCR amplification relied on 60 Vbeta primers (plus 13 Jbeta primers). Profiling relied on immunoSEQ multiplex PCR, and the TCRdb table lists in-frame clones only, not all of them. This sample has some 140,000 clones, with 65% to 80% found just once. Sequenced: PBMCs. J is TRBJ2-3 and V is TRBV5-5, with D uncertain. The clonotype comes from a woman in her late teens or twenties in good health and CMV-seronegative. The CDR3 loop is CASSTITDTQYF. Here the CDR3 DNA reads TGTGCCAGCAGCACTATCACAGATACGCAGTATTTT.